These 15 T cell receptor beta chains were all obtained from the same sample, sequenced in a study of radiotherapy plus CTLA-4 blockade in lung cancer. Assay used: immunoSEQ multiplex PCR; TCRdb lists only in-frame clones, some missing. The table has about 49,000 clones, 60% to 80% seen once; the top ten hold around 10%. This specimen was peripheral blood, taken from a patient treated with radiotherapy plus ipilimumab. The source of these receptors is a human donor with non-small cell lung cancer who had stable disease on radiotherapy plus ipilimumab.

The rearrangement links TRBV6-5 to TRBJ1-1, with D possibly being TRBD1 (5 bases). Trimming removed 0 bases from V and 5 bases from J, with 7 bases in between. This CDR3 region has 13 residues. Per the germline V gene, CDR1 is MNHEY and CDR2 is SVGAGI. CDR3 loop: CASSYSRGTEAFF. In DNA, the CDR3 is TGTGCCAGCAGTTACTCACGGGGGACTGAAGCTTTCTTT.

The table lists this clone with a count of one. This chain uses TRBV6-5 with TRBJ2-1, with TRBD2 identical over 13 bases. The junction had 4 bases not matched to a gene; V was cut back by 5 bases and J by 9 bases. CDR3 length equals 14 residues. CDR1 is MNHEY and CDR2 is SVGAGI in the germline V gene. DNA of the CDR3: TGTGCCAGCAGTACTAGCGGGGGGGCCGGTGAGCAGTTCTTC. Its translation is CASSTSGGAGEQFF.

This sequence joins TRBV25-1 and TRBJ2-7, with D unresolved. Germline CDR1 MGHDK, CDR2 SYGVNS. Trimming pared 3 bases from V and 3 bases from J, leaving 3 bases between. CDR3 length: 11 residues. The CDR3 sequence: CASSEVYEQYF. CDR3 coding DNA: TGTGCCAGCAGTGAGGTCTACGAGCAGTACTTC.

The rearrangement links TRBV28 to TRBJ1-2; TRBD1 is a possible D gene (6 bases). Trimming shortened V by 1 base and J by 3 bases, and 12 bases separated the two germline ends. The CDR3 is 15 amino acids. Germline CDR1 is MDHEN and CDR2 is SYDVKM. CDR3 protein: CASSLSGRGHYGYTF. As DNA, the CDR3 is TGTGCCAGCAGTTTATCAGGCAGGGGTCACTATGGCTACACCTTC.

The gene calls are TRBV6-1 and TRBJ1-6, with D maybe TRBD1 (6 bases). CDR1 and CDR2 from the germline V gene are MNHNS and SASEGT. Trimming removed 1 base from V and 7 bases from J, with 14 bases in between. This CDR3 has 16 amino acids. The CDR3 DNA reads TGTGCCAGCAGTGAAGGAGGACGGGGGCTGAATTCACCCCTCCACTTT. Translated: CASSEGGRGLNSPLHF.

V usage is TRBV5-1 and J usage is TRBJ2-5; a possible D gene is TRBD2 (5 bases). Germline CDR1 and CDR2: SGHRS and YFSETQ. Trimming took 5 bases from V and 4 from J, leaving 27 bases between them. The CDR3 consists of 18 residues. The CDR3 nucleotides are TGCGCCAGCAGATCTCGAGGAACGGGCTCGGGCCGGGGAGAGACCCAGTACTTC. Its translation is CASRSRGTGSGRGETQYF.

V usage is TRBV6-1 and J usage is TRBJ1-1, with a weak D call TRBD1 (5 bases). The V and J ends lost 6 bases and 0 bases respectively, with 11 bases between them. The CDR3 is 14 amino acids. Germline V gene data show CDR1 as MNHNS and CDR2 as SASEGT. CDR3 region: CASSWGTLNTEAFF. CDR3 bases: TGTGCCAGCAGCTGGGGGACCTTGAACACTGAAGCTTTCTTT.

The J gene is TRBJ1-2, the V gene TRBV10-3; no clear D. The CDR3 consists of 17 residues. Trimming took 7 bases from V and 2 from J, leaving 23 bases between them. Per germline, CDR1 ENHRY and CDR2 SYGVKD. The CDR3 nucleotides are TGTGCCATCACCGACCGACATACTGAAGGAAGAAACTATGGCTACACCTTC. Amino acid sequence: CAITDRHTEGRNYGYTF.

The gene calls are TRBV7-2 and TRBJ1-6; a possible D gene is TRBD1 (5 bases). The CDR3 totals 14 residues. Germline V gene sequence: CDR1 SGHTA, CDR2 FQGNSA. V lost 2 bases and J 5 bases, leaving 7 bases between the germline ends. The CDR3 region is CASSLQGDNSPLHF. The DNA of the CDR3 is TGTGCCAGCAGCTTACAGGGAGATAATTCACCCCTCCACTTT.

The chain has TRBV6-1 and TRBJ2-1; TRBD2 aligns across 7 bases. Germline assignment: CDR1 MNHNS and CDR2 SASEGT. The CDR3 runs to 19 residues. J lost 3 bases, V lost 4 bases, and 18 bases had no gene match. The CDR3 bases are TGTGCCAGCAGTGTGACGCCGACTAGCATTGGTTGGGACTACAATGAGCAGTTCTTC. This gives the protein CASSVTPTSIGWDYNEQFF.

This clone was seen a handful of times. This chain links TRBV10-3 with TRBJ1-1, with TRBD1 identical over 12 bases. V lost 6 bases to trimming and J lost 2 bases; unmatched junction nucleotides: 1. Germline CDR1 reads ENHRY; CDR2 reads SYGVKD. CDR3 length: 14 amino acids. Here the CDR3 DNA reads TGTGCCATCAGGGGGACAGGGGGCAACACTGAAGCTTTCTTT. Its translation: CAIRGTGGNTEAFF.

The chain joins TRBV2 to TRBJ2-5; 7 bases agree with TRBD1. V was clipped by 7 bases and J by 1 base; unmatched bases: 6. Germline values: CDR1 SNHLY, CDR2 FYNNEI. The CDR3 contains 14 residues. CDR3 amino acids: CASTRTGRQETQYF. The CDR3 coding sequence is TGTGCCAGCACAAGGACAGGCCGCCAAGAGACCCAGTACTTC. Full variable domain (remainder filled in from reference TRBV2 and TRBJ2-5): EPEVTQTPSHQVTQMGQEVILRCVPISNHLYFYWYRQILGQKVEFLVSFYNNEISEKSEIFDDQFSVERPDGSNFTLKIRSTKLEDSAMYFCASTRTGRQETQYFGPGTRLLVL.

This chain joins TRBV4-3 and TRBJ1-2, with 7 bases lining up with TRBD1. The CDR3 covers 14 residues. The germline CDR1 and CDR2 sequences are LGHNA and YSLEER. V dropped 3 bases and J dropped 7; count of bases not matched to a gene: 8. The CDR3 sequence: CASSHGQDRAGYTF. CDR3 in DNA: TGCGCCAGCAGCCACGGACAGGATCGGGCTGGCTACACCTTC.

V gene TRBV7-2 combines with J gene TRBJ2-3; 7 bases align to TRBD1. The CDR3 contains 15 residues. V was clipped by 1 base and J by 4 bases; unmatched bases: 5. Germline lookup yields CDR1 SGHTA and CDR2 FQGNSA. The CDR3 bases are TGTGCCAGCAGCTTAGGACAGGGCAGCGCAGATACGCAGTATTTT. It specifies CASSLGQGSADTQYF.

This chain links TRBV5-6 with TRBJ2-7, with D unresolved. Trimming took off 5 bases at V and 0 bases at J, with 12 bases between the two ends. Germline CDR1 reads SGHDT; CDR2 reads YYEEEE. CDR3 length: 14 residues. CDR3: CASRGRLLSYEQYV. The DNA for the CDR3 is TGTGCCAGCAGAGGGCGACTCCTCTCCTACGAGCAGTACGTC.